This T cell receptor beta chain was captured in a study of T-cell memory formation after mild COVID-19. Germline V gene sequence: CDR1 SGHVS, CDR2 FNYEAQ. The CDR3 covers 15 residues. V lost 4 bases to trimming and J lost 3 bases; unmatched junction nucleotides: 4. Each CDR3 protein gets one entry after TCRdb re-called the 5' RACE reads with MiXCR. The sample carries around 250,000 distinct CDR3 sequences, about 17% recorded once. Material for sequencing was PBMCs or a T cell subset sorted from them (not recorded which). The chain combines TRBV7-6 with TRBJ2-3; 10 bases match TRBD2. The TCR sequence derives from a man aged 18 to 30 who had mild COVID-19 (a few samples of this study predate the infection). Cell type and time point are not known. CDR3 in DNA: TGTGCCAGCAGCTCCACTAGCGGGGTGACAGATACGCAGTATTTT. This sequence encodes CASSSTSGVTDTQYF.